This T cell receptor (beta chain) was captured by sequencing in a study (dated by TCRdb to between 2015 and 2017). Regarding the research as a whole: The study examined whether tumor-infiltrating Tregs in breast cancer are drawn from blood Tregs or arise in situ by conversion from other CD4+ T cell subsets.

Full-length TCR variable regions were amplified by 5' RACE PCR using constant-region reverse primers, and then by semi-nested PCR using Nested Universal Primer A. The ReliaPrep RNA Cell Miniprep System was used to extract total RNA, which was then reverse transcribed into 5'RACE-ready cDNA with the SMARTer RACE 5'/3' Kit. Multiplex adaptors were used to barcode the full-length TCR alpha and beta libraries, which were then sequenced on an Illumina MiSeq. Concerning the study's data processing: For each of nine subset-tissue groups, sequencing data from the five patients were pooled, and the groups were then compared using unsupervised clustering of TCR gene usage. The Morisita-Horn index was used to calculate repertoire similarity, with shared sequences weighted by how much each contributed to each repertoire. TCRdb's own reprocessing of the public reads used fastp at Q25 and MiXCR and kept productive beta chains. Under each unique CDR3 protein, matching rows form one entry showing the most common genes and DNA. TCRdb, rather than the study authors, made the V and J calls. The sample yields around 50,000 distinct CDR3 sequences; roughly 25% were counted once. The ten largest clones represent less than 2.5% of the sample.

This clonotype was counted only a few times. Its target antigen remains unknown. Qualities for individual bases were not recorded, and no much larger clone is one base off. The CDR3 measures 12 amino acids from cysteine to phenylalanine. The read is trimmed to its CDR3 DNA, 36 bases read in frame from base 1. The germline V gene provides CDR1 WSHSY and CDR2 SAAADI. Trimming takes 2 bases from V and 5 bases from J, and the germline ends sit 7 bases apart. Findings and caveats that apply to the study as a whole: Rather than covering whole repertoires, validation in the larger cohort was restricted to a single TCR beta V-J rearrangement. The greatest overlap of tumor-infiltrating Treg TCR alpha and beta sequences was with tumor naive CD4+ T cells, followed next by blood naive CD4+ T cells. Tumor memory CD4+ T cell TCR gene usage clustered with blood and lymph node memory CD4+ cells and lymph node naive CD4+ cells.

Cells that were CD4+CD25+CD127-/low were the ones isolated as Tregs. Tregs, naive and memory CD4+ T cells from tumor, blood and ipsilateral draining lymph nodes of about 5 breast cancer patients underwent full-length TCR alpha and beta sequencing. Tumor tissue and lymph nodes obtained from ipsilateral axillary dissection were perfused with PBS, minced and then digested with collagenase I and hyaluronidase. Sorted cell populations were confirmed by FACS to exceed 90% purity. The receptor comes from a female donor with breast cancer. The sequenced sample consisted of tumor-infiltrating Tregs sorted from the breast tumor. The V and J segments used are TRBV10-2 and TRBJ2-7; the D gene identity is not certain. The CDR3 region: CASSEISNEQYF. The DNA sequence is TGCGCCAGCAGTGAGATCAGCAACGAGCAGTACTTC.